Listed below are T cell receptor beta chains from one sample, sequenced in a study of T cell responses to AZD1222 COVID-19 vaccine. The table came from immunoSEQ multiplex PCR; TCRdb's copy has only in-frame clones and leaves some out. The table has some 170,000 clones, 90% to 95% seen once. The sequencing used peripheral blood, collected on day 0 of AZD1222 vaccination. These receptors were taken from an adult in good health. Both conserved end residues are part of each CDR3. D genes are given only for firm matches. The size field is filled for only some rows; it gives once, few, many or a size class.

d_call clone_size j_call v_call cdr3_nt cdr3_aa
NA NA TRBJ2-1 TRBV27 TGTGCCAGCAGCTCCAACTACAATGAGCAGTTCTTC CASSSNYNEQFF
TRBD1 once TRBJ1-1 TRBV28 TGTGCCAGCAGTCCCACAGGGGTGAACACTGAAGCTTTCTTT CASSPTGVNTEAFF
NA NA TRBJ2-1 TRBV11-2 TGTGCCAGCAGCTTAGCGGGGGCCCTTTACAATGAGCAGTTCTTC CASSLAGALYNEQFF
TRBD2 NA TRBJ2-6 TRBV5-1 TGCGCCAGCACAGAGACTAGCGGGGGGATAGTGCACTCTGGGGCCAACGTCCTGACTTTC CASTETSGGIVHSGANVLTF
NA once TRBJ1-2 TRBV6-5 TGTGCCAGCAGACGGACCCAGGATGGAAATGGCTACACCTTC CASRRTQDGNGYTF
TRBD2 NA TRBJ2-3 TRBV29-1 TGCAGCGTTCAAATGATGATGCGGGGGGACACAGATACGCAGTATTTT CSVQMMMRGDTDTQYF
NA NA TRBJ1-2 TRBV7-2 TGTGCCAGCAGCTTAGCGCACGGTAAACAGGGATACGGCTACACCTTC CASSLAHGKQGYGYTF
TRBD1 NA TRBJ2-7 TRBV5-6 TGTGCCAGCAGCCGCGGTTCGGGACAGGGCTACGAGCAGTACTTC CASSRGSGQGYEQYF
NA NA TRBJ1-1 TRBV19 TGTGCCAGTAGTAACGGCGCTGAAGCTTTCTTT CASSNGAEAFF
TRBD1 NA TRBJ2-7 TRBV7-8 TGTGCCAGCAGTCCCCGTGGGACAGGGTCCTACGAGCAGTACTTC CASSPRGTGSYEQYF
NA NA TRBJ2-3 TRBV12-3/TRBV12-4 TGTGCCAGCCTAGGACTTCGCACAGATACGCAGTATTTT CASLGLRTDTQYF
NA NA TRBJ1-2 TRBV2 TGTGCCAGCAGTGAACGTGGGCTCCCCTATGGCTACACCTTC CASSERGLPYGYTF
TRBD1 once TRBJ2-5 TRBV3-1/TRBV3-2 TGTGCCAGCAACCCTGAGGGGGCCCAAGAGACCCAGTACTTC CASNPEGAQETQYF
NA NA TRBJ1-1 TRBV6-5 TGTGCCAGCAGAAGGGGGACGGCGAACACTGAAGCTTTCTTT CASRRGTANTEAFF
NA NA TRBJ1-4 TRBV2 TGTGCCAGCAGTAGACAGCCGGCAACTAATGAAAAACTGTTTTTT CASSRQPATNEKLFF
TRBD1 NA TRBJ1-1 TRBV11-2 TGTGCCAGCAGCTTTTACCGGGACAGAAGGACTGAAGCTTTCTTT CASSFYRDRRTEAFF
NA NA TRBJ2-7 TRBV6-6 TGTGCCAGCAGTTACTCGAGGTGGGGATACGAGCAGTACTTC CASSYSRWGYEQYF
TRBD1 NA TRBJ1-5 TRBV3-1/TRBV3-2 TGTGCCAGCAGCCAACAGGGGGATCAGCCCCAGCATTTT CASSQQGDQPQHF
NA NA TRBJ1-4 TRBV19 TGTGCCAGTAGTATAAGCGGAAGCACCCGAAAACTGTTTTTT CASSISGSTRKLFF
NA NA TRBJ1-1 TRBV7-9 TGTGCCAGCAGCCCGCCGAACGGTGGGAACACTGAAGCTTTCTTT CASSPPNGGNTEAFF
TRBD1 NA TRBJ2-7 TRBV7-9 TGTGCCACCCATAGGGCAGGGGGCGTCGAGCAGTACTTC CATHRAGGVEQYF
NA NA TRBJ1-5 TRBV5-5 TGTGCCAGCAGCCCGAAACTACACAGGGTCTCGGATCAGCCCCAGCATTTT CASSPKLHRVSDQPQHF
NA NA TRBJ1-6 TRBV30 TGTGCCTGGAGTGGGGGAAATAATTCACCCCTCCACTTT CAWSGGNNSPLHF
NA once TRBJ1-2 TRBV10-3 TGTGCCACCACTGGGGACCCAGGGACTAACTATGGCTACACCTTC CATTGDPGTNYGYTF
NA NA TRBJ2-2 TRBV18 TGTGCCAGCTCACCAGAAGAAGGGACCTATCTAGGGGAGCTGTTTTTT CASSPEEGTYLGELFF
NA once TRBJ2-5 TRBV9 TGTGCCAGCAGCCCCGGGGCCCTCATGACAGAGACCCAGTACTTC CASSPGALMTETQYF
NA NA TRBJ2-7 TRBV27 TGTGCCAGCAGTTTATCCCGACCACCCCCCTACGAGCAGTACTTC CASSLSRPPPYEQYF
NA NA TRBJ2-3 TRBV5-1 TGCGCCAGCAGCATGCAGGGTAGCACAGATACGCAGTATTTT CASSMQGSTDTQYF
TRBD1 NA TRBJ2-2 TRBV3-1/TRBV3-2 TGTGCCAGCAGCCAAGATCCAGGGGGCGCAACGAACACCGGGGAGCTGTTTTTT CASSQDPGGATNTGELFF
TRBD1 NA TRBJ1-2 TRBV5-1 TGCGCCAGCAGCTTGGAAGGGACAGCATATGGCTACACCTTC CASSLEGTAYGYTF
NA NA TRBJ1-5 TRBV18 TGTGCCAGCTCACCACACCCCGGAGGTCAGCCCCAGCATTTT CASSPHPGGQPQHF
NA NA TRBJ1-1 TRBV6-5 TGTGCCAGCAGGGACCGGACCCACCCCACTGAAGCTTTCTTT CASRDRTHPTEAFF
TRBD1 NA TRBJ1-1 TRBV9 TGTGCCAGCAGCGCCTGGGACAGGGTTAAACTGAACACTGAAGCTTTCTTT CASSAWDRVKLNTEAFF
NA NA TRBJ1-1 TRBV3-1/TRBV3-2 TGTGCCAGCAGCCAAGACCGTCGAGGCACTGAAGCTTTCTTT CASSQDRRGTEAFF
TRBD1 NA TRBJ1-1 TRBV7-8 TGTGCCAGCAGAAAGGACAGGGATGCCGCTGAAGCTTTCTTT CASRKDRDAAEAFF